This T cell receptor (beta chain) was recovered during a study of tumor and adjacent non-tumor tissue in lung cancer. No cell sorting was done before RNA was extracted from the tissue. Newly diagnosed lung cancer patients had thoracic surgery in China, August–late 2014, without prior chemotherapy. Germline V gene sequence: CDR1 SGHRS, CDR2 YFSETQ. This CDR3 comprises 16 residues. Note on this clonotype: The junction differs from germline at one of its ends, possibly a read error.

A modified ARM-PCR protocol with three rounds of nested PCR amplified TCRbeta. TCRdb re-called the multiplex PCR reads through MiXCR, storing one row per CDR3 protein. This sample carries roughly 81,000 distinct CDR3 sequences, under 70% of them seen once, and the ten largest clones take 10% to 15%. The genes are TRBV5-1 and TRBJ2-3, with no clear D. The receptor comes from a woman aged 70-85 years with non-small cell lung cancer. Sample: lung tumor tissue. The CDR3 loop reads CASSLEGISITDTQYF. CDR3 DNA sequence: TGCGCCAGTAGCTTGGAAGGGATCTCTATCACAGATACGCAGTATTTT.